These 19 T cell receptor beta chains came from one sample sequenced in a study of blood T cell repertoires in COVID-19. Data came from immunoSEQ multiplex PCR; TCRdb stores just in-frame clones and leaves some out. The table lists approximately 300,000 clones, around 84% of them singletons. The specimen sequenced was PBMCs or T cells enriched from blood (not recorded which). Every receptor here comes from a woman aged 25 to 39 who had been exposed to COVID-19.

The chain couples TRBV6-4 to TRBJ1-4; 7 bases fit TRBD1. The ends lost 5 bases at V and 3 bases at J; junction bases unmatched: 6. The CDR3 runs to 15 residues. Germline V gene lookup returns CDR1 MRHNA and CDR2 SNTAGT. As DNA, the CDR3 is TGTGCCAGCAGTAATTCAGGGGGACCTAATGAAAAACTGTTTTTT. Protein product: CASSNSGGPNEKLFF.

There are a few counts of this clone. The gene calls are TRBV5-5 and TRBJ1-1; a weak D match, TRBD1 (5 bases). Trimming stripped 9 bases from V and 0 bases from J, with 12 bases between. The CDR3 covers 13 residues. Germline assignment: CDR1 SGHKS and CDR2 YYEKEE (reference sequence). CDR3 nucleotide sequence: TGTGCCATCTCGACAGACATGAACACTGAAGCTTTCTTT. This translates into CAISTDMNTEAFF. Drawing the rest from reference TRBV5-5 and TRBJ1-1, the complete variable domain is DAGVTQSPTHLIKTRGQQVTLRCSPISGHKSVSWYQQVLGQGPQFIFQYYEKEERGRGNFPDRFSARQFPNYSSELNVNALLLGDSALYLCAISTDMNTEAFFGQGTRLTVV.

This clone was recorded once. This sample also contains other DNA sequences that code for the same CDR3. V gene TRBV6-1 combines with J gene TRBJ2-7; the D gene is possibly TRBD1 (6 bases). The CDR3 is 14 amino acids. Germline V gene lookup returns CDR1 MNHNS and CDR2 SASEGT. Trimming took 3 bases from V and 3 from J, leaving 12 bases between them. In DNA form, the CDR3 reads TGTGCCAGCAGTGAGGACAGACAGAACTACGAGCAGTACTTC. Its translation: CASSEDRQNYEQYF.

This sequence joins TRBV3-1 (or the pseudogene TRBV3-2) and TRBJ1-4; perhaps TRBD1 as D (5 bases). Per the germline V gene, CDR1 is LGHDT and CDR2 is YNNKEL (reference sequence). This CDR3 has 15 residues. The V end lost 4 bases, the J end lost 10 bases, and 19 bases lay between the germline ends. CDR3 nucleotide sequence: TGTGCCAGCAGCCGGCCACAGGTACAATCGACAAAACTGTTTTTT. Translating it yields CASSRPQVQSTKLFF.

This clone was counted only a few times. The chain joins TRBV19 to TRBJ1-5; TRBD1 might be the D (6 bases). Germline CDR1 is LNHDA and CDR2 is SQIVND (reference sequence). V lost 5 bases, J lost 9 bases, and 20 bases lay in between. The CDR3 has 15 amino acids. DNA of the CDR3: TGTGCCAGTAGTCCCGCCACAGGGCAGGTGTGGCCCCAGCATTTT. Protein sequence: CASSPATGQVWPQHF.

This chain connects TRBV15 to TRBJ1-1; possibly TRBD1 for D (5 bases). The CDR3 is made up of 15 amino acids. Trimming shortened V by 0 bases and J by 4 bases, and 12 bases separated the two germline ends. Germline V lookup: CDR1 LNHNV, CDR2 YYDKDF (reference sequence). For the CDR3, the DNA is TGTGCCACCAGCAGAGATCCAGGGTACGGCACTGAAGCTTTCTTT. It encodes CATSRDPGYGTEAFF. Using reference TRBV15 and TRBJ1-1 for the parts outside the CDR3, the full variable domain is DAMVIQNPRYQVTQFGKPVTLSCSQTLNHNVMYWYQQKSSQAPKLLFHYYDKDFNNEADTPDNFQSRRPNTSFCFLDIRSPGLGDTAMYLCATSRDPGYGTEAFFGQGTRLTVV.

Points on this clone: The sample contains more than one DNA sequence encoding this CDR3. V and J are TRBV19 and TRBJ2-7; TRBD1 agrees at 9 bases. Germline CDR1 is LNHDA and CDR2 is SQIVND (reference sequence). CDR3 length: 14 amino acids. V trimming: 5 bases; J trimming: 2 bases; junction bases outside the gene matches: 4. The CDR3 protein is CASSAGQGPYEQYF. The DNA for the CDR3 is TGTGCCAGTAGTGCGGGACAGGGCCCCTACGAGCAGTACTTC.

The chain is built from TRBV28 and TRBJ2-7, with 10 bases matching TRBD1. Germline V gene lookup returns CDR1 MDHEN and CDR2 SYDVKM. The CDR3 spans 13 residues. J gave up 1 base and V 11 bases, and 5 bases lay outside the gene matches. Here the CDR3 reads CASGTGVSYEQYF. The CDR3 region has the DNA TGTGCCTCCGGGACAGGGGTTTCCTACGAGCAGTACTTC.

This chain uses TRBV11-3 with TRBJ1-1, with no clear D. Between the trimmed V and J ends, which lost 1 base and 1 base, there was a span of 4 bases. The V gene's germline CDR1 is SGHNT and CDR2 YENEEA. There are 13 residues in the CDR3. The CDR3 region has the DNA TGTGCCAGCAGCTTAGCAGGGAACACTGAAGCTTTCTTT. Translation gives CASSLAGNTEAFF.

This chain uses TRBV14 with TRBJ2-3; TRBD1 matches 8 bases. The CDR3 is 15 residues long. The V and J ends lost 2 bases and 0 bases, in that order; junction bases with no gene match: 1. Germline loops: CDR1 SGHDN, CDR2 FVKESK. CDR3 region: CASSQTGGSTDTQYF. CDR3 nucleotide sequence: TGTGCCAGCAGCCAAACAGGGGGGAGCACAGATACGCAGTATTTT.

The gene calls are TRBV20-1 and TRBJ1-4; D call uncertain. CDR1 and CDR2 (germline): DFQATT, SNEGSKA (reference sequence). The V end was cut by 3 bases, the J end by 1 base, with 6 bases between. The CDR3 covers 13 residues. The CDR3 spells CSASVQTNEKLFF. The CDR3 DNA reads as TGCAGTGCTAGTGTACAAACTAATGAAAAACTGTTTTTT.

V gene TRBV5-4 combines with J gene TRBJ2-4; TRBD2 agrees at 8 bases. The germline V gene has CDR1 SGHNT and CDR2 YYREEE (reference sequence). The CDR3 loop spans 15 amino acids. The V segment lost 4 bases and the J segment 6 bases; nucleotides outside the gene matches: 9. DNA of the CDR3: TGTGCCAGCAGCCGGGGGGGCCGTAGCCCAAACATTCAGTACTTC. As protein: CASSRGGRSPNIQYF.

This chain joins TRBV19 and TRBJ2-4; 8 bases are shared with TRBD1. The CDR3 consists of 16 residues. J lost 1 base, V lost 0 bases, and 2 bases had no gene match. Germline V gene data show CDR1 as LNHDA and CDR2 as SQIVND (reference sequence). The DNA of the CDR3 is TGTGCCAGTAGTATAGACCGGACAGGGGCCAAAAACATTCAGTACTTC. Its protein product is CASSIDRTGAKNIQYF.

The CDR3 loop is CASSLGLLGMNEQFF. DNA for the CDR3: TGTGCCAGCAGCCTGGGCCTCCTCGGGATGAATGAGCAGTTCTTC. V usage is TRBV6-5 and J usage is TRBJ2-1; the D gene is possibly TRBD2 (5 bases). This CDR3 is 15 amino acids long. V was pared by 6 bases and J by 7 bases, with 19 bases between. CDR1 and CDR2 (germline): MNHEY, SVGAGI.

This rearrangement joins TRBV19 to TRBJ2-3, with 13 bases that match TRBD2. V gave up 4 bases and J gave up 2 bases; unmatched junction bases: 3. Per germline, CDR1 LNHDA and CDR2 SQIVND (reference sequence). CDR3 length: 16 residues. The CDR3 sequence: CASSRGLAGDTDTQYF. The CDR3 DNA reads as TGTGCCAGTAGTAGAGGACTAGCGGGAGACACAGATACGCAGTATTTT. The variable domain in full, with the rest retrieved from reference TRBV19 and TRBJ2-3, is DGGITQSPKYLFRKEGQNVTLSCEQNLNHDAMYWYRQDPGQGLRLIYYSQIVNDFQKGDIAEGYSVSREKKESFPLTVTSAQKNPTAFYLCASSRGLAGDTDTQYFGPGTRLTVL.

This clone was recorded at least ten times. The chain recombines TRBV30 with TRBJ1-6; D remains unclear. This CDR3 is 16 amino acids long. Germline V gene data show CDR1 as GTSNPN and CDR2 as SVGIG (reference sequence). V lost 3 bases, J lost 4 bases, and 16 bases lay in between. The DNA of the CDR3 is TGTGCCTGGAGCATAGGGAGGAGGTCTTATAATTCACCCCTCCACTTT. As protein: CAWSIGRRSYNSPLHF.

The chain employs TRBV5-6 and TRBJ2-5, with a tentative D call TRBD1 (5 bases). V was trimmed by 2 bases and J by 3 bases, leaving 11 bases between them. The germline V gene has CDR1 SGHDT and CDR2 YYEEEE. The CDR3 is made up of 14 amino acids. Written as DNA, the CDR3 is TGTGCCAGCAGCTTTTTTCAGGGAAAAGAGACCCAGTACTTC. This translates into CASSFFQGKETQYF.

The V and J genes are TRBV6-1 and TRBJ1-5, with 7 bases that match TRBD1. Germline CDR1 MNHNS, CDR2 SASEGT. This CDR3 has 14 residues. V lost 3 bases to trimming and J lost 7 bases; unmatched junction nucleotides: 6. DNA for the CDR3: TGTGCCAGCAGTGAGGGGGACAGCGGCCAGCCCCAGCATTTT. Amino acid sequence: CASSEGDSGQPQHF.

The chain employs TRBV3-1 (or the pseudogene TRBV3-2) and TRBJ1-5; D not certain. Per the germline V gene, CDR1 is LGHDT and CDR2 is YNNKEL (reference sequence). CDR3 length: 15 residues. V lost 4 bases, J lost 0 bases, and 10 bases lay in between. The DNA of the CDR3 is TGTGCCAGCAGCCTAACCGGAGGTAGCAATCAGCCCCAGCATTTT. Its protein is CASSLTGGSNQPQHF.